The T cell receptor (beta chain) under discussion was sequenced for a study of human T cells and chemical hapten exposure. The overall study: All through the approximately 25-week study, the scalp of each patient received diphenylcyclopropenone doses weekly. Enrolled patients were predominantly female and had alopecia areata, totalis or universalis.

V lost 6 bases and J lost 4, with 14 bases in between. The CDR3 sequence is 14 residues long. TCRdb reprocessed the RACE reads with MiXCR, giving one entry per CDR3 protein. The table records 150,000 to 200,000 distinct CDR3 sequences, more than 14% of them present only once. Time point specified: patch test 1, 2 weeks after DPC sensitization. Documented treatment: therapeutic diphenylcyclopropenone sensitization with weekly scalp DPC. Unfractionated whole blood was the source from which total RNA was extracted. This receptor was obtained from a woman aged 25 to 39 with alopecia areata. Some clones in this sample may be carry-over from other donors' samples. The source was whole blood, collected in connection with sensitization to the hapten diphenylcyclopropenone (DPC). The chain has TRBV12-3 or TRBV12-4 and TRBJ2-3; D is uncertain. The CDR3 DNA is TGTGCCAGCAGCCCAGTCGGTGGGCCAGATACGCAGTATTTT. As protein: CASSPVGGPDTQYF.